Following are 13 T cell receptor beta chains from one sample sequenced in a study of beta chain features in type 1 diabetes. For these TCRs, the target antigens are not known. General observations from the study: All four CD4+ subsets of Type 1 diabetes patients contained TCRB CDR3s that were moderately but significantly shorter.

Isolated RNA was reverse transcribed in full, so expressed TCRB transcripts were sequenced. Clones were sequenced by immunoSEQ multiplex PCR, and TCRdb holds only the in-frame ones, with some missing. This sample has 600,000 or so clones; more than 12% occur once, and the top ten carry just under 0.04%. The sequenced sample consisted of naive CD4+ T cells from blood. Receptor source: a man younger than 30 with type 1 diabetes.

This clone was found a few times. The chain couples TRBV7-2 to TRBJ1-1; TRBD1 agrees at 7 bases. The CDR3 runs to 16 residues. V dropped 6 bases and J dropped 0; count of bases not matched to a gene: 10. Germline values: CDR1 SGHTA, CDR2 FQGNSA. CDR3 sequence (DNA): TGTGCCAGCAGGCCGAGGAGGACAGGCATGAACACTGAAGCTTTCTTT. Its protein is CASRPRRTGMNTEAFF.

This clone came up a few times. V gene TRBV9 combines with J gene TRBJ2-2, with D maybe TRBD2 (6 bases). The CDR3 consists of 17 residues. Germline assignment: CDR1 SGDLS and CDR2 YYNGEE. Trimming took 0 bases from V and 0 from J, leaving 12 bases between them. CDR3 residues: CASSVVSGLTNTGELFF. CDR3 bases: TGTGCCAGCAGCGTAGTTTCTGGACTAACGAACACCGGGGAGCTGTTTTTT. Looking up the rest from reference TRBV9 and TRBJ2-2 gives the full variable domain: DSGVTQTPKHLITATGQRVTLRCSPRSGDLSVYWYQQSLDQGLQFLIQYYNGEERAKGNILERFSAQQFPDLHSELNLSSLELGDSALYFCASSVVSGLTNTGELFFGEGSRLTVL.

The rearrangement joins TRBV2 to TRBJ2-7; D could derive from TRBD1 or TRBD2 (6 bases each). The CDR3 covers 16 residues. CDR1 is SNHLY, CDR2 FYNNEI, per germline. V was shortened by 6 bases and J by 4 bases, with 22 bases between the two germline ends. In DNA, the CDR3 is TGTGCCAGCAGGCCCCGGAGGGGGACCTCACCGTACGAGCAGTACTTC. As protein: CASRPRRGTSPYEQYF. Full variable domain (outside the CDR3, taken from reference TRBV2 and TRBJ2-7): EPEVTQTPSHQVTQMGQEVILRCVPISNHLYFYWYRQILGQKVEFLVSFYNNEISEKSEIFDDQFSVERPDGSNFTLKIRSTKLEDSAMYFCASRPRRGTSPYEQYFGPGTRLTVT.

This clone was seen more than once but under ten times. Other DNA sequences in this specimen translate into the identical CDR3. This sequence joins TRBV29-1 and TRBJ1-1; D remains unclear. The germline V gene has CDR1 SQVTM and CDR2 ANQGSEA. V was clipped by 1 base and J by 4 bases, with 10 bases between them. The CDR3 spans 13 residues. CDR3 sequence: CSVEGRLGTEAFF. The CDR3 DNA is TGCAGCGTTGAAGGCAGGCTAGGCACTGAAGCTTTCTTT. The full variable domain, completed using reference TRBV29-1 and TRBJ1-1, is SAVISQKPSRDICQRGTSLTIQCQVDSQVTMMFWYRQQPGQSLTLIATANQGSEATYESGFVIDKFPISRPNLTFSTLTVSNMSPEDSSIYLCSVEGRLGTEAFFGQGTRLTVV.

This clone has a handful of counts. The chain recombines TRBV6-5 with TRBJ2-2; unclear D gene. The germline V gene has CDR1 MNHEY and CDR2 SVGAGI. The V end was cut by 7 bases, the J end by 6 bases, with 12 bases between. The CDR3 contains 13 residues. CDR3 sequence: CASNKGFSGELFF. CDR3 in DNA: TGTGCCAGCAACAAGGGTTTCTCCGGGGAGCTGTTTTTT.

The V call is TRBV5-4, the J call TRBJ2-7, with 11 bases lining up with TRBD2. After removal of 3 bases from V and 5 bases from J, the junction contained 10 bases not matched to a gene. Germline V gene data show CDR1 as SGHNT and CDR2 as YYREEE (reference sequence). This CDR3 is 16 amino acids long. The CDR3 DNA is TGTGCCAGCAGCTCGGCATTAGCGGGAGGGGAAGACGAGCAGTACTTC. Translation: CASSSALAGGEDEQYF.

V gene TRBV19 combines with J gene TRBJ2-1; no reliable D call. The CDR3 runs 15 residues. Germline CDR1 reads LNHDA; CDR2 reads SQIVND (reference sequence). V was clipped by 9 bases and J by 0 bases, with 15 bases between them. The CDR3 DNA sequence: TGTGCCAGCCCGTCCCGGGTAAGCTCCTACAATGAGCAGTTCTTC. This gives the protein CASPSRVSSYNEQFF.

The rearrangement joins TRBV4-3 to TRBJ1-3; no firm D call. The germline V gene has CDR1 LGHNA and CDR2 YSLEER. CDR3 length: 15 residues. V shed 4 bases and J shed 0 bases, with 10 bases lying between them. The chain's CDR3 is CASSPGVLSGNTIYF. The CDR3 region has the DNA TGCGCCAGCAGCCCGGGCGTCCTCTCTGGAAACACCATATATTTT.

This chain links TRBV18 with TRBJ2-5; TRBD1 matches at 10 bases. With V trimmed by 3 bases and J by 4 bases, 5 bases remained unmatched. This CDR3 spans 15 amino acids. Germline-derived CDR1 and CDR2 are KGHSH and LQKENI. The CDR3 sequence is CASSPWTGGIETQYF. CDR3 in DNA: TGTGCCAGCTCACCGTGGACAGGGGGGATAGAGACCCAGTACTTC.

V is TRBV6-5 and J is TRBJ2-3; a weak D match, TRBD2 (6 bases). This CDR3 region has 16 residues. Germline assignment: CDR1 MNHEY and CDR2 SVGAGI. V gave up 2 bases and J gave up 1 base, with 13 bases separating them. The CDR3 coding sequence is TGTGCCAGCAGTTACGGTCCCGCTAGCGGCACAGATACGCAGTATTTT. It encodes CASSYGPASGTDTQYF.

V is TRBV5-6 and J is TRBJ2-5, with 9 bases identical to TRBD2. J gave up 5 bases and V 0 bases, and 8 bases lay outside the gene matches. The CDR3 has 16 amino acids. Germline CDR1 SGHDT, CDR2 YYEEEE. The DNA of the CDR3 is TGTGCCAGCAGCTTGGGATGGACTAGCGAGGTGGAGACCCAGTACTTC. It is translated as CASSLGWTSEVETQYF.

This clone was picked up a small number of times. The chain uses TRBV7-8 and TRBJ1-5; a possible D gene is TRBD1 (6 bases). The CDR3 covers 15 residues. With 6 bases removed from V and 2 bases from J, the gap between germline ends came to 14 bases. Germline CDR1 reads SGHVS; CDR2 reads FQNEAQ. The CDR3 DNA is TGTGCCAGCAGGATGGACAGAATGGGCAATCAGCCCCAGCATTTT. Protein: CASRMDRMGNQPQHF.

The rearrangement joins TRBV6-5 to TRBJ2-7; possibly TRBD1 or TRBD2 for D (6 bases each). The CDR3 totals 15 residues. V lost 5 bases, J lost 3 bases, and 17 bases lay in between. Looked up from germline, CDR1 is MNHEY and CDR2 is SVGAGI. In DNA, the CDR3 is TGTGCCAGCAGTCGCGGGACACCCTTATTCTACGAGCAGTACTTC. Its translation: CASSRGTPLFYEQYF.